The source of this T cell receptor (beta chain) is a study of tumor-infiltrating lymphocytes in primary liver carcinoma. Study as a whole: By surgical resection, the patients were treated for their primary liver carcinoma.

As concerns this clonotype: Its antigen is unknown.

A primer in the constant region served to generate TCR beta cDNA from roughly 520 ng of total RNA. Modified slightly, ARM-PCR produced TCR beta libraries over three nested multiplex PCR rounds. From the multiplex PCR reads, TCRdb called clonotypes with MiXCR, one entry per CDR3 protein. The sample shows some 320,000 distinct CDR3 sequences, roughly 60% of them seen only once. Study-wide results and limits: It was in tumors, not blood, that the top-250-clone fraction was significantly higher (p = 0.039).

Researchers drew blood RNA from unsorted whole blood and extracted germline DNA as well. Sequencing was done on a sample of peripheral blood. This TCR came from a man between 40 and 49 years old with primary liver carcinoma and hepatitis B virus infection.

This chain's CDR3 is CASSFGTDSYEQYF. CDR3 sequence (DNA): TGCGCCAGCAGCTTCGGGACAGATTCCTACGAGCAGTACTTC. The chain has TRBV5-1 and TRBJ2-7; 7 bases are a match to TRBD1. Trimming at V came to 2 bases and at J to 1 base, leaving 3 bases not matched to a gene. The CDR3 totals 14 residues. CDR1 is SGHRS, CDR2 YFSETQ, per germline.